The 6 T cell receptor beta chains below come from one sample, sequenced in a study of control samples from healthy donors and cancer patients. Some clones are missing from TCRdb's copy, which holds only in-frame ones; the method was immunoSEQ multiplex PCR. The sample contains about 120,000 clones, more than 70% of which appear only once. The sample taken for sequencing was blood. Receptors were obtained from a man in his fifties or sixties in good health.

The J gene is TRBJ2-1, the V gene TRBV30; 8 positions match TRBD1. Germline assignment: CDR1 GTSNPN and CDR2 SVGIG (reference sequence). The CDR3 is 13 amino acids. Germline trimming cut 5 bases from V and 5 bases from J; bases unmatched to any gene: 5. CDR3 bases: TGTGCCTGGGGGACAGGTCTCAACAATGAGCAGTTCTTC. The encoded protein is CAWGTGLNNEQFF.

The chain has TRBV6-2 or TRBV6-3 and TRBJ2-2; TRBD1 or TRBD2 may be the D gene (6 bases each). The CDR3 consists of 19 residues. Germline assignment: CDR1 MNHEY and CDR2 SVGEGT. V was clipped by 2 bases and J by 0 bases, with 19 bases between them. CDR3 coding DNA: TGTGCCAGCAGTTACGGGGGGCTTTTGACTTTATCGAACACCGGGGAGCTGTTTTTT. It specifies CASSYGGLLTLSNTGELFF.

J is TRBJ1-5 and V is TRBV11-2, with 7 bases lining up with TRBD1. V lost 5 bases, J lost 1 base, and 5 bases stayed unmatched. Germline V CDR1 and CDR2: SGHAT, FQNNGV. The CDR3 spans 15 residues. The CDR3 sequence: CASSSGQDSNQPQHF. The CDR3 bases are TGTGCCAGCAGCAGCGGACAGGACAGCAATCAGCCCCAGCATTTT.

This clone was counted a single time. The chain has TRBV7-9 and TRBJ1-3; TRBD1 might be the D (5 bases). The V end was cut by 5 bases, the J end by 0 bases, with 14 bases between. CDR3 length equals 16 residues. The germline V gene has CDR1 SEHNR and CDR2 FQNEAQ (reference sequence). CDR3 bases: TGTGCCAGCAGCGCAGGGTTCCCCTTCTCTGGAAACACCATATATTTT. It codes for CASSAGFPFSGNTIYF.

The genes are TRBV27 and TRBJ2-1; either TRBD1 or TRBD2 may supply D (5 bases each). Germline CDR1 is MNHEY and CDR2 is SMNVEV (reference sequence). This CDR3 is 15 amino acids long. V was clipped by 0 bases and J by 6 bases, with 12 bases between them. The CDR3 spells CASSLSGVGVNEQFF. The CDR3 nucleotides are TGTGCCAGCAGTTTATCGGGGGTTGGGGTCAATGAGCAGTTCTTC.

Only one count was recorded for this clone. The chain joins TRBV5-1 to TRBJ2-2, with a tentative D call TRBD1 (5 bases). CDR1 SGHRS and CDR2 YFSETQ come from the germline V gene. This CDR3 has 13 residues. Trimming stripped 0 bases from V and 5 bases from J, with 5 bases between. In DNA form, the CDR3 reads TGCGCCAGCAGCTTGGAGGGGACCGGGGAGCTGTTTTTT. This encodes CASSLEGTGELFF.